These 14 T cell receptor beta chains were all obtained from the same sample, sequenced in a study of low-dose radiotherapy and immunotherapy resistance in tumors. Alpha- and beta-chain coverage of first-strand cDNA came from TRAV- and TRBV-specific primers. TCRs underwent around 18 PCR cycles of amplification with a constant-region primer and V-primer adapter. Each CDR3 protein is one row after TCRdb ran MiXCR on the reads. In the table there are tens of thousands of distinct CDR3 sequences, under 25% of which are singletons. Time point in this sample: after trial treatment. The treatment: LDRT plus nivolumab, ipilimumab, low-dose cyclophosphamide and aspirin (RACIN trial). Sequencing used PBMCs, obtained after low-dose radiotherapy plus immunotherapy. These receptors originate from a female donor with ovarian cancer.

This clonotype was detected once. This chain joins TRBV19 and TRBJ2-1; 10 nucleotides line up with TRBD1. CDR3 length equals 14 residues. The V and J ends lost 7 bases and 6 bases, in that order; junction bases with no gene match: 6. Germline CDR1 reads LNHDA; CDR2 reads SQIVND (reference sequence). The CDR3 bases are TGTGCCAGTAAGGGACAGGGGTTAATCAATGAGCAGTTCTTC. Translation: CASKGQGLINEQFF.

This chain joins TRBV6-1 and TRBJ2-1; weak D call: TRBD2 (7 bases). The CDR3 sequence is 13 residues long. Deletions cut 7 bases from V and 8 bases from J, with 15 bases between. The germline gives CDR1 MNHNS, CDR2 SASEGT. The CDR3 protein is CASTMGGLYEQFF. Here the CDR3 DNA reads TGTGCCAGCACCATGGGGGGGCTTTATGAGCAGTTCTTC.

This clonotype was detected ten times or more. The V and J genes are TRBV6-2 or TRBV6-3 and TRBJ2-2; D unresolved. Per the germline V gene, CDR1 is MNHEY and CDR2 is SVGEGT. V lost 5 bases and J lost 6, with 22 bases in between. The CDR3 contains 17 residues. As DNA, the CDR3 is TGTGCCAGCAGTAATCAGGCTTTCGGAGTTCTCGCCGGGGAGCTGTTTTTT. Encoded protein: CASSNQAFGVLAGELFF.

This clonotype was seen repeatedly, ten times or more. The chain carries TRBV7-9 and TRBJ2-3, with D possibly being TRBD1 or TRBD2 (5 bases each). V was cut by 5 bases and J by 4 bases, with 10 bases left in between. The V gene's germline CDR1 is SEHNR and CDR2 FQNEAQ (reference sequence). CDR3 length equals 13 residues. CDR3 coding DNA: TGTGCCAGCAGCCCCCGGGGCCCAGATACGCAGTATTTT. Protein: CASSPRGPDTQYF.

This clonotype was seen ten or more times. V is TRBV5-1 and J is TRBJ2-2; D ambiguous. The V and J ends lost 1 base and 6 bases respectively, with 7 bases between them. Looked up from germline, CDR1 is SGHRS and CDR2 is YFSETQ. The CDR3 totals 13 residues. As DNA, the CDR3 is TGCGCCAGCAGCTTGTTTGTTTCCGGGGAGCTGTTTTTT. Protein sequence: CASSLFVSGELFF.

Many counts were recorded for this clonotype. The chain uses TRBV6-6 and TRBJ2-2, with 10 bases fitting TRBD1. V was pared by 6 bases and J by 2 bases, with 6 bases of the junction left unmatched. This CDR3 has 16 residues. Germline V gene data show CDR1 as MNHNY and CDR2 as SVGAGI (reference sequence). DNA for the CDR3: TGTGCCAGCAGCTTGGGGACAGGGGCAAACACCGGGGAGCTGTTTTTT. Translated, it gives CASSLGTGANTGELFF.

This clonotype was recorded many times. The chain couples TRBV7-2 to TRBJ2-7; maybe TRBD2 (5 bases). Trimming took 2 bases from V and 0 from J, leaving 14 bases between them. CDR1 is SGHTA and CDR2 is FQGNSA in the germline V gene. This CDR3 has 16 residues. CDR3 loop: CASSLISTTSSYEQYF. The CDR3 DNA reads TGTGCCAGCAGCTTAATTTCGACTACAAGCTCCTACGAGCAGTACTTC.

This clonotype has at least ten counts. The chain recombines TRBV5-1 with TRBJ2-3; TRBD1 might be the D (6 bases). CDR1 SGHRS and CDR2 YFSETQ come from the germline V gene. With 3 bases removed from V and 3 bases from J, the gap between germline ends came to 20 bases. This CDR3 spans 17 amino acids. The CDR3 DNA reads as TGCGCCAGCAGCTCTGATTCAGGGGCCCTATGGACAGATACGCAGTATTTT. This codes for CASSSDSGALWTDTQYF.

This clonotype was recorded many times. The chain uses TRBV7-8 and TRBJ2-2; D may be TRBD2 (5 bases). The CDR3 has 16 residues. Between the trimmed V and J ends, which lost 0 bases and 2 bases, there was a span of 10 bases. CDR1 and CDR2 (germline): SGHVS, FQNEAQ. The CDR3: CASSLARARNTGELFF. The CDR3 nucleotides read TGTGCCAGCAGCTTAGCGCGGGCGAGAAACACCGGGGAGCTGTTTTTT.

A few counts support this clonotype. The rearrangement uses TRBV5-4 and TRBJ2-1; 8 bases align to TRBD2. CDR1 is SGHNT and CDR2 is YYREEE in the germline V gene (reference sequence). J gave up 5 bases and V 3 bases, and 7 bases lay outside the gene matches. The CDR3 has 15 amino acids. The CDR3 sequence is CASSSQALADNEQFF. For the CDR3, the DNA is TGTGCCAGCAGCTCTCAAGCACTAGCGGACAATGAGCAGTTCTTC.

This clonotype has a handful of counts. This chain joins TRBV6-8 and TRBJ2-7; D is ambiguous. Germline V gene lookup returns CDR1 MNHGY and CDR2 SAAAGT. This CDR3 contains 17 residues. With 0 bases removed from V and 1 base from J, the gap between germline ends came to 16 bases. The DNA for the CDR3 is TGTGCCAGCAGTTACTCTGCGACACCAAGAAGGTCCTACGAGCAGTACTTC. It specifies CASSYSATPRRSYEQYF.

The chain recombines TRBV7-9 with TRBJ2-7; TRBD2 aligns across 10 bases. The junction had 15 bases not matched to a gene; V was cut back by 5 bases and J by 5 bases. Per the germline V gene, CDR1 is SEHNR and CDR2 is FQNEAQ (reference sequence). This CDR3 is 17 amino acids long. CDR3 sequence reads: CASSLSSGTSAGNEQYF. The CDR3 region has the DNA TGTGCCAGCAGCCTCTCGTCCGGGACTAGCGCTGGCAACGAGCAGTACTTC.

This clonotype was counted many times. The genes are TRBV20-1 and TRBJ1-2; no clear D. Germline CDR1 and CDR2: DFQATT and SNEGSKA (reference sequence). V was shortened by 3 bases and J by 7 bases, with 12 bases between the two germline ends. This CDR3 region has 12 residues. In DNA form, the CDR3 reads TGCAGTGCTAGCGATCGCGGTCGTGGCTACACCTTC. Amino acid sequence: CSASDRGRGYTF.

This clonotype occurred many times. The CDR3 coding sequence is TGTGCCAGCAGCGGCCCGGGACTAGCGGGAGTTGGCGAGCAGTACTTC. Amino acids: CASSGPGLAGVGEQYF. This chain joins TRBV7-2 and TRBJ2-7; 14 bases are shared with TRBD2. CDR1 SGHTA and CDR2 FQGNSA come from the germline V gene. V trimming: 5 bases; J trimming: 6 bases; junction bases outside the gene matches: 9. The CDR3 covers 16 residues.